What follows are 23 T cell receptor beta chains derived from one specimen sequenced in a study of PD-1 blockade in classical Hodgkin lymphoma. All the patients suffered relapse after autologous stem cell transplantation, and brentuximab vedotin exposure differed. Measured with immunoSEQ multiplex PCR; TCRdb has only the in-frame clones, and not every one. The profile shows about 13,000 clones, roughly 80% of them singletons. The sequencing used peripheral blood mononuclear cells (PBMCs), collected at baseline. These receptors were collected from a human donor with classical Hodgkin lymphoma.

Concerning this clone itself: Compared with germline, one end of the junction differs, possibly owing to a read error. The chain couples TRBV5-1 to TRBJ1-6; tentative D call: TRBD1 (5 bases). The germline gives CDR1 SGHRS, CDR2 YFSETQ. There are 14 residues in the CDR3. CDR3 in amino acids: CASKAAGHSSPFHF. In nucleotides, the CDR3 is TGCGCCAGCAAGGCGGCGGGGCATAGTTCACCCTTCCACTTT.

This clone was seen only once. V is TRBV6-1 and J is TRBJ2-3; tentatively, D is TRBD1 (5 bases). CDR1 and CDR2 from the germline V gene are MNHNS and SASEGT. The CDR3 is made up of 16 amino acids. Trimming shortened V by 4 bases and J by 3 bases, and 17 bases separated the two germline ends. CDR3 amino acids: CASSARRGAQTDTQYF. DNA of the CDR3: TGTGCCAGCAGTGCCCGAAGGGGCGCACAAACAGATACGCAGTATTTT.

The rearrangement uses TRBV18 and TRBJ1-1; a weak D match, TRBD1 (5 bases). The V gene's germline CDR1 is KGHSH and CDR2 LQKENI. Trimming removed 6 bases at V and 1 base at J, with 9 bases between. The CDR3 runs to 13 residues. Written as DNA, the CDR3 is TGTGCCAGCTCCCGGGACTGGAACACTGAAGCTTTCTTT. The encoded protein is CASSRDWNTEAFF.

The rearrangement links TRBV5-4 to TRBJ2-5; 7 nucleotides match TRBD2. CDR3 size: 13 residues. The trim removed 8 bases at V and 11 bases at J, leaving 15 bases unmatched. CDR1 is SGHNT and CDR2 is YYREEE in the germline V gene (reference sequence). The DNA of the CDR3 is TGTGCCAGTGCTAGCGGTTCCTCTATAGAGCAGTACTTC. Amino acid sequence: CASASGSSIEQYF.

The rearrangement uses TRBV4-1 and TRBJ1-3, with 7 bases that match TRBD1. This CDR3 has 16 amino acids. CDR1 MGHRA and CDR2 YSYEKL come from the germline V gene. V was pared by 1 base and J by 2 bases, with 5 bases of the junction left unmatched. CDR3 amino acids: CASSQVRGLTGNTIYF. CDR3 DNA sequence: TGCGCCAGCAGCCAAGTGAGGGGGCTTACTGGAAACACCATATATTTT.

This clone came up once. The V call is TRBV27, the J call TRBJ2-7; TRBD1 is a possible D gene (6 bases). This CDR3 spans 15 amino acids. The V and J ends lost 6 bases and 0 bases respectively, with 15 bases between them. In germline, CDR1 is MNHEY, CDR2 SMNVEV (reference sequence). CDR3 sequence: CASRSRQASSYEQYF. In nucleotides, the CDR3 is TGTGCCAGCAGGTCAAGACAGGCAAGCTCCTACGAGCAGTACTTC.

This clone was recorded only once. The rearrangement links TRBV28 to TRBJ2-1; D gene uncertain. The CDR3 is 12 residues long. CDR1 MDHEN and CDR2 SYDVKM come from the germline V gene. V was clipped by 8 bases and J by 2 bases, with 7 bases between them. The CDR3 DNA follows: TGTGCCAGCTCCGGGCCCTACAATGAGCAGTTCTTC. It codes for CASSGPYNEQFF.

This chain joins TRBV5-6 and TRBJ2-5, with no clear D. The length of the CDR3 is 13 residues. Germline CDR1 SGHDT, CDR2 YYEEEE. V was pared by 1 base and J by 0 bases, with 4 bases between. CDR3 nucleotide sequence: TGTGCCAGCAGCTTGTCGAACCAAGAGACCCAGTACTTC. This translates into CASSLSNQETQYF. Full variable domain (missing parts from reference TRBV5-6 and TRBJ2-5): DAGVTQSPTHLIKTRGQQVTLRCSPKSGHDTVSWYQQALGQGPQFIFQYYEEEERQRGNFPDRFSGHQFPNYSSELNVNALLLGDSALYLCASSLSNQETQYFGPGTRLLVL.

CDR3 sequence reads: CASSLGTDSGNTIYF. In nucleotides, the CDR3 is TGTGCCAGCAGCCTGGGTACAGACTCTGGAAACACCATATATTTT. The chain recombines TRBV7-6 with TRBJ1-3; unclear D gene. CDR1 is SGHVS and CDR2 is FNYEAQ in the germline V gene. The CDR3 spans 15 residues. Between the trimmed V and J ends, which lost 5 bases and 0 bases, there was a span of 11 bases.

The chain links TRBV27 to TRBJ1-2; D might be TRBD1 (5 bases). CDR3 length: 15 residues. Trimming left V 6 bases short and J 4 bases short, with 18 bases between. From germline, CDR1 is MNHEY and CDR2 SMNVEV (reference sequence). CDR3 DNA: TGTGCCAGCAGCGATGGGACGGGAGGAGGCTATGGCTACACCTTC. Translated: CASSDGTGGGYGYTF.

This clone was seen only once. This chain uses TRBV5-4 with TRBJ2-2, with D possibly TRBD2 on 6 matching bases. Deletions cut 2 bases from V and 0 bases from J, with 8 bases between. This CDR3 spans 15 amino acids. The germline V gene encodes CDR1 SGHNT and CDR2 YYREEE (reference sequence). CDR3 in DNA: TGTGCCAGCAGCTTAGCGGGTTCGAACACCGGGGAGCTGTTTTTT. This sequence encodes CASSLAGSNTGELFF.

The chain recombines TRBV11-2 with TRBJ2-7, with 12 positions matching TRBD2. Germline V gives CDR1 SGHAT, CDR2 FQNNGV. The V and J ends lost 4 bases and 4 bases, in that order; junction bases with no gene match: 8. This CDR3 spans 16 amino acids. DNA for the CDR3: TGTGCCAGCAGCTCCCCGCAACTAGCGGGAGGATACGAGCAGTACTTC. It yields the protein CASSSPQLAGGYEQYF.

The chain is built from TRBV5-1 and TRBJ2-6; a weak D match, TRBD1 (6 bases). The germline gives CDR1 SGHRS, CDR2 YFSETQ. The CDR3 runs to 17 residues. Trimming left V 6 bases short and J 0 bases short, with 16 bases between. As DNA, the CDR3 is TGCGCCAGCAAAAAGACAGGACCGATCTCTGGGGCCAACGTCCTGACTTTC. Translated, it gives CASKKTGPISGANVLTF.

This clone turned up a few times. The J gene is TRBJ1-1, the V gene TRBV7-1; tentatively, D is TRBD1 (6 bases). TRBV7-1 is an open reading frame whose function is uncertain. The CDR3 contains 14 residues. Trimming cost V 3 bases and J 1 base, with 9 bases left between them. CDR3: CASSSGQPNTEAFF. The DNA of the CDR3 is TGTGCCAGCAGCTCGGGACAACCGAACACTGAAGCTTTCTTT.

The chain carries TRBV28 and TRBJ2-3; 11 bases line up with TRBD2. CDR1 is MDHEN, CDR2 SYDVKM, per germline. After removal of 3 bases from V and 5 bases from J, the junction contained 7 bases not matched to a gene. The CDR3 is 16 amino acids. The DNA for the CDR3 is TGTGCCAGCAGTTTCTCGACTAGCGGGACGGGAGATACGCAGTATTTT. This gives the protein CASSFSTSGTGDTQYF.

V gene TRBV27 combines with J gene TRBJ2-1, with D perhaps matching TRBD2 (6 bases). This CDR3 spans 14 amino acids. The V end lost 6 bases, the J end lost 4 bases, and 13 bases lay between the germline ends. CDR1 is MNHEY, CDR2 SMNVEV, per germline (reference sequence). Written as DNA, the CDR3 is TGTGCCAGCAGCCGTGGGGCGGGATACAATGAGCAGTTCTTC. Translating gives CASSRGAGYNEQFF.

V usage is TRBV27 and J usage is TRBJ2-7, with a possible D match to TRBD2 (6 bases). Germline V gene sequence: CDR1 MNHEY, CDR2 SMNVEV (reference sequence). This CDR3 has 14 amino acids. V shed 5 bases and J shed 1 base, with 12 bases lying between them. As DNA, the CDR3 is TGTGCCAGCAGTAGCCTCGGGGGATCCTACGAGCAGTACTTC. It specifies CASSSLGGSYEQYF.

The chain is built from TRBV6-6 and TRBJ1-5; the D gene is possibly TRBD1 (6 bases). The CDR3 extends over 14 amino acids. The germline CDR1 and CDR2 sequences are MNHNY and SVGAGI (reference sequence). V lost 4 bases and J 4 bases, leaving 11 bases between the germline ends. CDR3 in DNA: TGTGCCAGCAGTTCCGGACAGAAGAATCAGCCCCAGCATTTT. It specifies CASSSGQKNQPQHF.

This chain links TRBV28 with TRBJ2-7; D might be TRBD2 (7 bases). The length of the CDR3 is 14 residues. Per germline, CDR1 MDHEN and CDR2 SYDVKM. The V end lost 7 bases, the J end lost 2 bases, and 15 bases lay between the germline ends. The CDR3 region is CASNWGGAAYEQYF. The CDR3 nucleotides read TGTGCCAGCAATTGGGGGGGGGCGGCCTACGAGCAGTACTTC. The whole variable domain, remainder taken from reference TRBV28 and TRBJ2-7, is DVKVTQSSRYLVKRTGEKVFLECVQDMDHENMFWYRQDPGLGLRLIYFSYDVKMKEKGDIPEGYSVSREKKERFSLILESASTNQTSMYLCASNWGGAAYEQYFGPGTRLTVT.

The chain employs TRBV9 and TRBJ2-3; D possibly uses TRBD1 or TRBD2 (5 bases each). There are 16 residues in the CDR3. Looked up from germline, CDR1 is SGDLS and CDR2 is YYNGEE. The germline V and J ends were trimmed by 0 bases and 2 bases, with 13 bases remaining between them. CDR3 nucleotide sequence: TGTGCCAGCAGCGTAGGCTTTGGGGGATTCACAGATACGCAGTATTTT. Protein: CASSVGFGGFTDTQYF.

The rearrangement joins TRBV7-9 to TRBJ2-2, with TRBD1 as a possible D gene (5 bases). CDR1 is SEHNR and CDR2 is FQNEAQ in the germline V gene (reference sequence). V was pared by 2 bases and J by 7 bases, with 8 bases between. The CDR3 sequence is 13 residues long. The CDR3, as DNA: TGTGCCAGCAGCTTACAGGGCCGCGGGGAGCTGTTTTTT. Translated: CASSLQGRGELFF.

The rearrangement joins TRBV28 to TRBJ2-3, with D possibly TRBD1 on 7 matching bases. This CDR3 region has 13 residues. Trimming took 6 bases from V and 3 from J, leaving 10 bases between them. CDR1 is MDHEN and CDR2 is SYDVKM in the germline V gene. The CDR3 protein is CASRAGGTDTQYF. In DNA, the CDR3 is TGTGCCAGCAGGGCAGGGGGGACAGATACGCAGTATTTT.

V and J are TRBV7-2 and TRBJ1-4; TRBD1 might be the D (6 bases). Germline-derived CDR1 and CDR2 are SGHTA and FQGNSA. This CDR3 is 15 amino acids long. Trimming shortened V by 3 bases and J by 7 bases, and 15 bases separated the two germline ends. CDR3 DNA sequence: TGTGCCAGCAGCTTTAGTCCAGGGGAGGGTGAAAAACTGTTTTTT. Protein: CASSFSPGEGEKLFF.